One T cell receptor beta chain is described in this entry. TCRdb keeps only in-frame clones here, not all; method: immunoSEQ multiplex PCR. The table records around 40,000 clones, over 90% of them present only once. Germline CDR1 SGHTS, CDR2 YDEGEE. This CDR3 contains 14 residues. The trim removed 4 bases at V and 4 bases at J, leaving 4 bases unmatched. This entry is derived from a study of T cell changes during pregnancy in multiple sclerosis. The source of this sequence is a female donor with multiple sclerosis, enrolled in a pregnancy study. J is TRBJ2-1 and V is TRBV5-8; 8 nucleotides line up with TRBD1. The sample here was CD4+ T cells from peripheral blood mononuclear cells, taken in the second trimester of pregnancy. This CDR3 is CASSPGQGYNEQFF. The CDR3 nucleotides are TGTGCCAGCAGCCCCGGACAGGGTTACAATGAGCAGTTCTTC.